These 30 T cell receptor beta chains were sequenced from one sample in a study of vaccination and CD4 T cells after COVID-19. Described treatment: roughly 10-day PBMC culture with coronavirus spike peptide pools or control peptides (ViraFEST assay). No antigens are known for them. Sequencing of DNA taken from cultured CD4+ T cells relied on the Oncomine TCR Beta short-read assay. TCRdb called the PCR reads again in MiXCR, with one record for every CDR3 protein. The profile covers around 13,000 distinct CDR3 sequences, with about half appearing a single time and over 15% taken by the ten largest. Specimen: CD4+ T cells from blood, cultured in vitro. The source of these receptors is a human donor who had recovered from COVID-19.

The chain employs TRBV7-9 and TRBJ2-5; D not resolved. CDR3 size: 12 residues. Germline values: CDR1 SEHNR, CDR2 FQNEAQ (reference sequence). Trimming removed 4 bases at V and 5 bases at J, with 8 bases between. CDR3 DNA: TGTGCCAGCAGCTGGGCTAGGGAGACCCAGTACTTC. It specifies CASSWARETQYF.

The gene calls are TRBV10-3 and TRBJ2-5, with D perhaps TRBD2 (5 bases). The CDR3 runs to 14 residues. The V gene lost 4 bases and the J gene lost 5 bases, with 14 bases spanning the gap. The germline gives CDR1 ENHRY, CDR2 SYGVKD. CDR3 coding DNA: TGTGCCATCAGTGGTTTGGACCGCGGGGAGACCCAGTACTTC. Its translation: CAISGLDRGETQYF.

The gene calls are TRBV7-2 and TRBJ2-7; no clear D gene. The CDR3 loop spans 13 amino acids. V gave up 3 bases and J gave up 0 bases, with 6 bases separating them. The V gene's germline CDR1 is SGHTA and CDR2 FQGNSA. CDR3 region: CASSLALSYEQYF. The CDR3 coding sequence is TGTGCCAGCAGCTTGGCCCTCTCCTACGAGCAGTACTTC.

The CDR3 DNA reads as TGTGCCACCAGCAGGGCGAACACTGAAGCTTTCTTT. Amino acid sequence: CATSRANTEAFF. V gene TRBV24-1 combines with J gene TRBJ1-1; tentative D call: TRBD1 (5 bases). CDR3 length: 12 amino acids. Between the trimmed V and J ends, which lost 7 bases and 1 base, there was a span of 6 bases. Germline CDR1 reads KGHDR; CDR2 reads SFDVKD.

This sequence joins TRBV7-9 and TRBJ2-3; TRBD2 matches at 8 bases. CDR1 SEHNR and CDR2 FQNEAQ come from the germline V gene (reference sequence). The CDR3 has 16 amino acids. The V and J ends lost 3 bases and 9 bases, in that order; junction bases with no gene match: 14. The CDR3 reads CASSFRSGTRGETQYF. The CDR3 DNA reads TGTGCCAGCAGCTTCCGATCCGGGACTAGAGGCGAAACGCAGTATTTT.

This clonotype has more than one count but fewer than ten. The chain joins TRBV6-2 or TRBV6-3 to TRBJ2-7; D not resolved. Trimming pared 2 bases from V and 0 bases from J, leaving 8 bases between. This CDR3 is built from 14 residues. The germline CDR1 and CDR2 sequences are MNHEY and SVGEGT. CDR3 sequence (DNA): TGTGCCAGCAGTTACCGTGCCACCTCCTACGAGCAGTACTTC. Protein product: CASSYRATSYEQYF.

This sequence joins TRBV7-8 and TRBJ1-5, with D perhaps matching TRBD1 (5 bases). Trimming cost V 4 bases and J 6 bases, with 13 bases left between them. The CDR3 is made up of 14 amino acids. CDR1 is SGHVS, CDR2 FQNEAQ, per germline. CDR3 region: CASSSGRDLQPQHF. DNA for the CDR3: TGTGCCAGCAGCTCGGGACGGGACCTTCAGCCCCAGCATTTT.

This sequence joins TRBV28 and TRBJ1-2; D is ambiguous. The V gene's germline CDR1 is MDHEN and CDR2 SYDVKM. CDR3 size: 12 residues. The V end was cut by 5 bases, the J end by 2 bases, with 6 bases between. CDR3 sequence reads: CASSGSNYGYTF. The CDR3 DNA follows: TGTGCCAGCAGTGGTAGCAACTATGGCTACACCTTC.

This clonotype has just a few counts. J is TRBJ1-2 and V is TRBV27; 9 nucleotides agree with TRBD1. With V trimmed by 2 bases and J by 5 bases, 9 bases remained unmatched. The CDR3 runs to 16 residues. CDR1 is MNHEY and CDR2 is SMNVEV in the germline V gene (reference sequence). Here the CDR3 DNA reads TGTGCCAGCAGTTTAGTCGGAACAGGGGGCGGGTATGGCTACACCTTC. Protein product: CASSLVGTGGGYGYTF.

The CDR3 is CASSPGGGQGTQYF. The CDR3 nucleotides read TGTGCCAGCAGCCCGGGCGGGGGGCAGGGGACCCAGTACTTC. The chain recombines TRBV7-3 with TRBJ2-5; 8 nucleotides line up with TRBD2. The CDR3 length is 14 residues. V shed 5 bases, J shed 7 bases, and the junction held 9 bases outside the gene matches. The germline gives CDR1 SGHTA, CDR2 FQGTGA.

The chain carries TRBV3-1 and TRBJ2-3, with 8 bases lining up with TRBD2. Germline values: CDR1 LGHDT, CDR2 YNNKEL (reference sequence). J lost 6 bases, V lost 1 base, and 12 bases had no gene match. This CDR3 is built from 17 residues. CDR3 in DNA: TGTGCCAGCAGCCAAGGGGCGAGCGGGAGATTGGGGGATACGCAGTATTTT. It translates to CASSQGASGRLGDTQYF.

The chain is built from TRBV11-2 and TRBJ2-3; TRBD2 matches at 10 bases. CDR3 length equals 16 residues. V shed 6 bases, J shed 1 base, and the junction held 7 bases outside the gene matches. Germline-derived CDR1 and CDR2 are SGHAT and FQNNGV. The CDR3 here is CASSRTSGIGTDTQYF. DNA for the CDR3: TGTGCCAGCAGTCGCACTAGCGGGATTGGCACAGATACGCAGTATTTT.

V usage is TRBV20-1 and J usage is TRBJ2-5; D might be TRBD1 (5 bases). This CDR3 has 13 amino acids. The germline gives CDR1 DFQATT, CDR2 SNEGSKA (reference sequence). V was pared by 3 bases and J by 1 base, with 9 bases between. CDR3 in amino acids: CSARITGQETQYF. In DNA, the CDR3 is TGCAGTGCTAGGATTACAGGCCAAGAGACCCAGTACTTC.

The chain is built from TRBV6-2 or TRBV6-3 and TRBJ2-3; 9 bases are shared with TRBD2. The germline V gene has CDR1 MNHEY and CDR2 SVGEGT. The CDR3 covers 15 residues. With 2 bases clipped from V and 5 bases from J, the junction kept 5 bases outside the gene matches. CDR3 residues: CASSYGSGSRDTQYF. The CDR3 DNA is TGTGCCAGCAGTTACGGTAGCGGGAGCCGAGATACGCAGTATTTT.

Only a few counts were recorded for this clonotype. This sequence joins TRBV15 and TRBJ1-4; no clear D. Germline V CDR1 and CDR2: LNHNV, YYDKDF (reference sequence). This CDR3 contains 15 residues. Trimming cost V 0 bases and J 6 bases, with 11 bases left between them. The CDR3 nucleotides read TGTGCCACCAGCAGAGATTTTGGGGTCGATGAAAAACTGTTTTTT. Protein: CATSRDFGVDEKLFF.

The chain recombines TRBV30 with TRBJ1-1; maybe TRBD1 (5 bases). Germline V gene lookup returns CDR1 GTSNPN and CDR2 SVGIG (reference sequence). V lost 6 bases, J lost 11 bases, and 16 bases lay in between. This CDR3 is 11 amino acids long. The CDR3 loop is CACRQTLVAFF. CDR3 bases: TGTGCCTGCCGACAGACCCTAGTTGCTTTCTTT.

This clonotype was detected a few times. The chain employs TRBV12-3 or TRBV12-4 and TRBJ2-1; D is unclear. V gave up 5 bases and J gave up 6 bases, with 8 bases separating them. The CDR3 contains 12 residues. CDR3 loop: CASSPRPNEQFF. The DNA of the CDR3 is TGTGCCAGCAGTCCCCGCCCCAATGAGCAGTTCTTC.

The chain carries TRBV27 and TRBJ2-2, with a possible D match to TRBD1 (6 bases). V lost 2 bases and J lost 4, with 8 bases in between. The germline V gene encodes CDR1 MNHEY and CDR2 SMNVEV (reference sequence). This CDR3 is built from 14 residues. The CDR3 DNA sequence: TGTGCCAGCAGTTTAAGAGGGGGCACCGGGGAGCTGTTTTTT. It is translated as CASSLRGGTGELFF.

The gene calls are TRBV6-1 and TRBJ2-7; maybe TRBD2 (6 bases). The CDR3 is 12 residues long. Trimming stripped 5 bases from V and 6 bases from J, with 11 bases between. Germline-derived CDR1 and CDR2 are MNHNS and SASEGT. The CDR3 spells CASSSGGGEQYF. DNA of the CDR3: TGTGCCAGCAGTAGTGGGGGAGGCGAGCAGTACTTC.

This clonotype showed up just once. The chain joins TRBV15 to TRBJ2-3; tentative D call: TRBD2 (5 bases). V lost 3 bases and J lost 1, with 11 bases in between. The CDR3 runs 15 residues. CDR1 is LNHNV and CDR2 is YYDKDF in the germline V gene (reference sequence). The CDR3 spells CATSSPSRGTDTQYF. DNA of the CDR3: TGTGCCACCAGCAGCCCATCGAGGGGCACAGATACGCAGTATTTT.

V gene TRBV20-1 combines with J gene TRBJ2-7; 8 nucleotides align to TRBD1. From germline, CDR1 is DFQATT and CDR2 SNEGSKA (reference sequence). The CDR3 is 14 amino acids. With 0 bases clipped from V and 4 bases from J, the junction kept 5 bases outside the gene matches. This CDR3 reads CSARDPQGAYEQYF. In nucleotides, the CDR3 is TGCAGTGCTAGAGATCCGCAGGGGGCGTACGAGCAGTACTTC.

The rearrangement joins TRBV30 to TRBJ1-3, with TRBD1 matching 7 bases. Germline CDR1 reads GTSNPN; CDR2 reads SVGIG (reference sequence). The trim removed 4 bases at V and 1 base at J, leaving 4 bases unmatched. The CDR3 loop spans 14 amino acids. CDR3 sequence (DNA): TGTGCCTGGACTACAGGGGTTTCTGGAAACACCATATATTTT. This sequence encodes CAWTTGVSGNTIYF.

The chain has TRBV18 and TRBJ2-5; TRBD2 matches 8 bases. CDR3 length: 16 amino acids. The germline V gene encodes CDR1 KGHSH and CDR2 LQKENI. The ends lost 2 bases at V and 0 bases at J; junction bases unmatched: 5. The CDR3 protein is CASSPRVAGYQETQYF. The CDR3 DNA reads TGTGCCAGCTCACCAAGGGTAGCGGGATACCAAGAGACCCAGTACTTC.

The rearrangement uses TRBV10-3 and TRBJ2-7, with 10 bases aligning to TRBD2. The junction had 4 bases not matched to a gene; V was cut back by 2 bases and J by 3 bases. CDR1 is ENHRY, CDR2 SYGVKD, per germline. The CDR3 length is 15 residues. CDR3 loop: CAISEELAGDYEQYF. The CDR3 DNA sequence: TGTGCCATCAGTGAGGAGCTAGCGGGAGACTACGAGCAGTACTTC.

The chain recombines TRBV7-8 with TRBJ2-5; 11 nucleotides match TRBD2. The V gene's germline CDR1 is SGHVS and CDR2 FQNEAQ. V trimming: 1 base; J trimming: 5 bases; junction bases outside the gene matches: 6. This CDR3 region has 16 residues. The CDR3 loop reads CASSLVLAGGSETQYF. The DNA for the CDR3 is TGTGCCAGCAGCTTAGTATTAGCGGGAGGGAGTGAGACCCAGTACTTC.

CDR3 protein: CASSSTGRSYNSPLHF. In nucleotides, the CDR3 is TGCGCCAGCAGCTCCACCGGTCGCTCCTATAATTCACCCCTCCACTTT. V gene TRBV5-1 combines with J gene TRBJ1-6, with no clear D. Germline V gene data show CDR1 as SGHRS and CDR2 as YFSETQ. V lost 3 bases and J lost 0, with 10 bases in between. This CDR3 comprises 16 residues. Supplemented by reference TRBV5-1 and TRBJ1-6, the full variable domain reads KAGVTQTPRYLIKTRGQQVTLSCSPISGHRSVSWYQQTPGQGLQFLFEYFSETQRNKGNFPGRFSGRQFSNSRSEMNVSTLELGDSALYLCASSSTGRSYNSPLHFGNGTRLTVT.

This sequence joins TRBV20-1 and TRBJ1-5; possible D gene TRBD1, 5 bases. Trimming took 3 bases from V and 0 from J, leaving 12 bases between them. This CDR3 spans 15 amino acids. Germline V gene sequence: CDR1 DFQATT, CDR2 SNEGSKA (reference sequence). CDR3 coding DNA: TGCAGTGCTAGCAGGGTGGAATATAGCAATCAGCCCCAGCATTTT. Its protein is CSASRVEYSNQPQHF.

For the CDR3, the DNA is TGCGCCAGCATGCGATCGGATACGCAGTATTTT. Amino acids: CASMRSDTQYF. This rearrangement joins TRBV5-1 to TRBJ2-3; no firm D call. The CDR3 sequence is 11 residues long. V lost 6 bases and J 6 bases, leaving 8 bases between the germline ends. Germline-derived CDR1 and CDR2 are SGHRS and YFSETQ.

V gene TRBV7-9 combines with J gene TRBJ1-2, with 11 bases matching TRBD1. The V segment lost 5 bases and the J segment 5 bases; nucleotides outside the gene matches: 4. The CDR3 sequence is 14 residues long. CDR1 is SEHNR, CDR2 FQNEAQ, per germline (reference sequence). This CDR3 is CASSTGQGAYGYTF. The CDR3 region has the DNA TGTGCCAGCAGCACAGGACAGGGGGCATATGGCTACACCTTC.

J is TRBJ2-1 and V is TRBV19; 12 bases fit TRBD2. CDR3 length: 16 residues. After removal of 2 bases from V and 5 bases from J, the junction contained 4 bases not matched to a gene. The germline V gene encodes CDR1 LNHDA and CDR2 SQIVND (reference sequence). The CDR3 sequence: CASSIPGLAGNNEQFF. CDR3 in DNA: TGTGCCAGTAGTATACCGGGACTAGCGGGTAACAATGAGCAGTTCTTC.